This T cell receptor (beta chain) was sequenced for a study of shared T cell receptors in the human thymus. The CDR3 totals 14 residues. Germline trimming cut 7 bases from V and 1 base from J; bases unmatched to any gene: 6. CDR1 and CDR2 (germline): ENHRY, SYGVKD. Profiling relied on immunoSEQ multiplex PCR, and the TCRdb table lists in-frame clones only, not all of them. In the table there are hundreds of thousands of clones, 88% of which are singletons. These data also featured in a second study, about human thymus T cells. That work adds: Infants, healthy and Finnish, who were having corrective surgery for congenital heart defects served as donors. Resections from corrective heart surgery supplied the thymus tissue. Seemingly biased V and J gene usage marked thymic and blood repertoires. Related research reported highly overlapping thymic repertoires among unrelated individuals.

The sequence was collected from a boy under two years old with a congenital heart defect. This sequence joins TRBV10-3 and TRBJ1-1, with TRBD1 matching 7 bases. Sequencing input: thymocytes. CDR3 sequence: CAITQDRTNTEAFF. CDR3 DNA: TGTGCCATCACCCAGGACAGGACGAACACTGAAGCTTTCTTT.